Listed below are T cell receptor beta chains from one sample, sequenced in a study of tumor-infiltrating lymphocytes in primary liver carcinoma. TCRdb processed the multiplex PCR reads anew with MiXCR; each CDR3 protein has one entry. The sample shows 330,000 or so distinct CDR3 sequences, about 65% of them seen only once. Sequencing was carried out using peripheral blood. These receptors all stem from a man aged 40-49 years with primary liver carcinoma and hepatitis B virus infection. Both conserved end residues are part of each CDR3. D genes are given only for firm matches. Only part of the rows carry a size: once, few, many, or a class if the clone is expanded.

d_call: -; v_call: TRBV4-2; clone_size: many; j_call: TRBJ1-2; cdr3_nt: TGTGCCAGCAGCCAAGGACAGGAAACTAACTATGGCTACACCTTC; cdr3_aa: CASSQGQETNYGYTF
d_call: TRBD2; v_call: TRBV29-1; clone_size: -; j_call: TRBJ2-3; cdr3_nt: TGCTGCGTTGACGGGGAGGGTGCAGATACGCAGTATTTT; cdr3_aa: CCVDGEGADTQYF
d_call: -; v_call: TRBV11-2; clone_size: -; j_call: TRBJ1-1; cdr3_nt: TGTGCCAACAGCTCGCATCTAGGGGAAACTGAAGCTTTCTTT; cdr3_aa: CANSSHLGETEAFF
d_call: TRBD2; v_call: TRBV10-3; clone_size: once; j_call: TRBJ2-1; cdr3_nt: TGTGCCGCAACTAGCGGGAGGTCCCCAAGTGGTGGGCAGTTCTTC; cdr3_aa: CAATSGRSPSGGQFF
d_call: -; v_call: TRBV25-1; clone_size: -; j_call: TRBJ2-7; cdr3_nt: TGTGCCAGCAGTGATAGGGACAACTCCTACGAGCAGTACTTC; cdr3_aa: CASSDRDNSYEQYF
d_call: -; v_call: TRBV11-2; clone_size: -; j_call: TRBJ2-3; cdr3_nt: TGTGCCAGCAGCCTACACGTGGATATGCAGTATTTT; cdr3_aa: CASSLHVDMQYF
d_call: -; v_call: TRBV6-4; clone_size: few; j_call: TRBJ1-4; cdr3_nt: TGTGCCAGCACGGCGGGCAAAGCAAATGAAAAACTGTTTTTT; cdr3_aa: CASTAGKANEKLFF
d_call: TRBD1; v_call: TRBV12-3/TRBV12-4; clone_size: -; j_call: TRBJ2-7; cdr3_nt: TGTGCCAGCAGTTTGCAGGGGGCCTACGAGGAGTGCTTC; cdr3_aa: CASSLQGAYEECF
d_call: TRBD2; v_call: TRBV11-2; clone_size: -; j_call: TRBJ2-7; cdr3_nt: TGTGCCAGCAGCTCGGGACTAGCGGGAGTTCATGGCTACGAGCAGTACTTC; cdr3_aa: CASSSGLAGVHGYEQYF
d_call: -; v_call: TRBV4-3; clone_size: many; j_call: TRBJ1-4; cdr3_nt: TGCGCCAGCAGCCAAGAGTTTGCAACTAATGAAAAACTGTTTTTT; cdr3_aa: CASSQEFATNEKLFF
d_call: TRBD2; v_call: TRBV12-3/TRBV12-4; clone_size: -; j_call: TRBJ2-1; cdr3_nt: TGTGCCAGCAGGTACCAAGCGGGATACCCCTACAGTGAGCAGTTCTTC; cdr3_aa: CASRYQAGYPYSEQFF
d_call: TRBD2; v_call: TRBV5-1; clone_size: -; j_call: TRBJ2-2; cdr3_nt: TGCGCCAGCAGATTGGCAGGAGGTGGAGCGGGAGCTTCCGGGGAGCTGTTTTTT; cdr3_aa: CASRLAGGGAGASGELFF
d_call: -; v_call: TRBV19; clone_size: -; j_call: TRBJ2-1; cdr3_nt: TGTGCCAGCGCTACGGGACTGGCCTTGGGTGAGCAGTTCTTC; cdr3_aa: CASATGLALGEQFF
d_call: -; v_call: TRBV18; clone_size: -; j_call: TRBJ2-7; cdr3_nt: TGTACCAGCTCACCCTACAGGGAACGCGAGCAGTACTTC; cdr3_aa: CTSSPYREREQYF
d_call: -; v_call: TRBV19; clone_size: few; j_call: TRBJ2-7; cdr3_nt: TGTGCCAGTAGTATACGTTACACCTACGAGCAGTACTTC; cdr3_aa: CASSIRYTYEQYF
d_call: -; v_call: TRBV11-2; clone_size: -; j_call: TRBJ2-4; cdr3_nt: TGTGTCAGCAGCGAGAGCCGCTTGAGCATTCAGTACTTC; cdr3_aa: CVSSESRLSIQYF
d_call: -; v_call: TRBV11-2; clone_size: -; j_call: TRBJ2-7; cdr3_nt: TGTGCCAACAGCCAAGGGACATGGAGAGCCTACGAGCAGTACTTC; cdr3_aa: CANSQGTWRAYEQYF